These 14 T cell receptor beta chains share one sample of origin, sequenced in a study of patients and donors after allogeneic stem cell transplantation. TCRdb analysed the RT-PCR reads with MiXCR anew, one entry per CDR3 protein. Counted here are some 1,300 distinct CDR3 sequences, approximately 5% occurring once; the ten biggest clones make up about 26%. The specimen was blood, either unsorted or a sorted T cell fraction (not recorded which). The receptors stem from a human donor who was either an allogeneic HSCT recipient or a stem cell or donor lymphocyte infusion donor (not recorded which). It is not recorded whose cells these are; they may come from a transplant donor.

This clonotype has only a few counts. The chain couples TRBV6-6 to TRBJ2-1; D remains ambiguous. The V gene's germline CDR1 is MNHNY and CDR2 SVGAGI (reference sequence). V lost 6 bases and J lost 8, with 8 bases in between. The CDR3 spans 11 residues. In DNA, the CDR3 is TGTGCCAGCAGCCGTGGGGATGAGCAGTTCTTC. It codes for CASSRGDEQFF.

Within the sample, this clonotype is large. The chain employs TRBV20-1 and TRBJ2-7; D unresolved. V was pared by 3 bases and J by 6 bases, with 12 bases between. The V gene's germline CDR1 is DFQATT and CDR2 SNEGSKA (reference sequence). This CDR3 contains 12 residues. The CDR3 DNA reads as TGCAGTGCTAGCTCGTCGGCTGGCGAGCAGTACTTC. Amino acids: CSASSSAGEQYF.

A few counts support this clonotype. The chain carries TRBV19 and TRBJ2-7; TRBD2 aligns across 9 bases. Germline V gene data show CDR1 as LNHDA and CDR2 as SQIVND (reference sequence). CDR3 size: 14 residues. With 5 bases clipped from V and 4 bases from J, the junction kept 6 bases outside the gene matches. In nucleotides, the CDR3 is TGTGCCAGTAGTCTTCGGACTAGCGAGTACGAGCAGTACTTC. It encodes CASSLRTSEYEQYF.

This clonotype is labeled as large. This rearrangement joins TRBV7-6 to TRBJ2-5; D not resolved. CDR3 length: 11 residues. The V and J ends lost 8 bases and 5 bases respectively, with 9 bases between them. Germline V gene data show CDR1 as SGHVS and CDR2 as FNYEAQ. CDR3 DNA: TGTGCCAGCGTTGTCGAGGAGACCCAGTACTTC. Residues: CASVVEETQYF. Based on the CDR3 plus reference TRBV7-6 and TRBJ2-5, the full variable domain is GAGVSQSPRYKVTKRGQDVALRCDPISGHVSLYWYRQALGQGPEFLTYFNYEAQQDKSGLPNDRFSAERPEGSISTLTIQRTEQRDSAMYRCASVVEETQYFGPGTRLLVL.

This clonotype was counted between two and nine times. This CDR3 reads CASSLELTTGELFF. The CDR3, as DNA: TGTGCCAGCAGCTTAGAACTAACTACCGGGGAGCTGTTTTTT. J is TRBJ2-2 and V is TRBV7-8, with unresolved D. CDR1 and CDR2 from the germline V gene are SGHVS and FQNEAQ. With 1 base removed from V and 5 bases from J, the gap between germline ends came to 8 bases. CDR3 length equals 14 residues. The whole variable domain, remainder taken from reference TRBV7-8 and TRBJ2-2, is GAGVSQSPRYKVAKRGQDVALRCDPISGHVSLFWYQQALGQGPEFLTYFQNEAQLDKSGLPSDRFFAERPEGSVSTLKIQRTQQEDSAVYLCASSLELTTGELFFGEGSRLTVL.

V and J are TRBV7-3 and TRBJ1-2, with TRBD1 as a possible D gene (5 bases). The germline V gene encodes CDR1 SGHTA and CDR2 FQGTGA. The CDR3 has 14 amino acids. V lost 5 bases, J lost 4 bases, and 14 bases lay in between. The CDR3 spells CASSPGGVPYGYTF. CDR3 bases: TGTGCCAGCAGCCCCGGGGGAGTCCCCTATGGCTACACCTTC. The whole variable domain, filled in from reference TRBV7-3 and TRBJ1-2, reads GAGVSQTPSNKVTEKGKYVELRCDPISGHTALYWYRQSLGQGPEFLIYFQGTGAADDSGLPNDRFFAVRPEGSVSTLKIQRTERGDSAVYLCASSPGGVPYGYTFGSGTRLTVV.

Relative to its sample, this clonotype is large. The chain links TRBV7-2 to TRBJ2-3; no firm D call. The CDR3 length is 13 residues. The germline gives CDR1 SGHTA, CDR2 FQGNSA. Trimming stripped 1 base from V and 3 bases from J, with 5 bases between. CDR3 loop: CASSLGRTDTQYF. The CDR3 coding sequence is TGTGCCAGCAGCTTAGGTCGAACAGATACGCAGTATTTT.

The rearrangement uses TRBV6-5 and TRBJ1-2; D gene unclear. CDR1 is MNHEY and CDR2 is SVGAGI in the germline V gene. V lost 2 bases and J 5 bases, leaving 9 bases between the germline ends. The CDR3 spans 13 residues. CDR3 amino acids: CASSYGSEYGYTF. In nucleotides, the CDR3 is TGTGCCAGCAGTTACGGGTCCGAATATGGCTACACCTTC.

In its sample, this clonotype is medium-sized. V gene TRBV10-1 combines with J gene TRBJ2-5; D might be TRBD2 (6 bases). The ends were cut back, 0 bases at V and 13 bases at J, with 15 bases in the middle. This CDR3 comprises 13 residues. The germline V gene encodes CDR1 WNHNN and CDR2 SYGVQD (reference sequence). The CDR3 DNA reads TGCGCCAGCAGTGAGTCCGGGGTGGGACTTCTGTACTTC. It specifies CASSESGVGLLYF.

The chain employs TRBV28 and TRBJ2-4; perhaps TRBD1 as D (5 bases). Germline V CDR1 and CDR2: MDHEN, SYDVKM. V lost 5 bases and J lost 1, with 12 bases in between. The CDR3 sequence is 15 residues long. CDR3 nucleotide sequence: TGTGCCAGCAGTAGGGGTGGTGCGGCCAAAAACATTCAGTACTTC. This gives the protein CASSRGGAAKNIQYF.

This clonotype was seen only a few times. The rearrangement joins TRBV5-5 to TRBJ2-5, with D tentatively TRBD1 or TRBD2 (5 bases each). The CDR3 loop spans 12 amino acids. Germline assignment: CDR1 SGHKS and CDR2 YYEKEE (reference sequence). Trimming cost V 4 bases and J 5 bases, with 9 bases left between them. CDR3 DNA sequence: TGTGCCAGCAGCGGGACGAAGGAGACCCAGTACTTC. Translating it yields CASSGTKETQYF. Filled out from reference TRBV5-5 and TRBJ2-5, the complete variable domain reads DAGVTQSPTHLIKTRGQQVTLRCSPISGHKSVSWYQQVLGQGPQFIFQYYEKEERGRGNFPDRFSARQFPNYSSELNVNALLLGDSALYLCASSGTKETQYFGPGTRLLVL.

Relative to its sample, this clonotype is large. This sequence joins TRBV18 and TRBJ2-4, with D hard to call. The CDR3 totals 13 residues. Germline V gives CDR1 KGHSH, CDR2 LQKENI. The ends were cut back, 5 bases at V and 5 bases at J, with 10 bases in the middle. The CDR3: CASSTTTENIQYF. CDR3 nucleotide sequence: TGTGCCAGCTCAACTACTACAGAAAACATTCAGTACTTC.

The gene calls are TRBV11-1 and TRBJ2-5, with TRBD2 matching over 8 bases. CDR1 and CDR2 (germline): SGHAT, FQDESV (reference sequence). V was clipped by 0 bases and J by 4 bases; unmatched bases: 1. This CDR3 contains 14 residues. CDR3 bases: TGTGCCAGCAGCTTAGCGCTAGCGGGAGAGACCCAGTACTTC. Translation: CASSLALAGETQYF. The full variable domain, completed using reference TRBV11-1 and TRBJ2-5, is EAEVAQSPRYKITEKSQAVAFWCDPISGHATLYWYRQILGQGPELLVQFQDESVVDDSQLPKDRFSAERLKGVDSTLKIQPAELGDSAMYLCASSLALAGETQYFGPGTRLLVL.

This clonotype was recorded a few times. This sequence joins TRBV29-1 and TRBJ2-3; 11 nucleotides align to TRBD1. Trimming at V came to 7 bases and at J to 5 bases, leaving 8 bases not matched to a gene. This CDR3 comprises 14 residues. Germline-derived CDR1 and CDR2 are SQVTM and ANQGSEA. CDR3 bases: TGCAGCGGAGGACAGGGGGCGCGCAGAGATACGCAGTATTTT. This sequence encodes CSGGQGARRDTQYF.